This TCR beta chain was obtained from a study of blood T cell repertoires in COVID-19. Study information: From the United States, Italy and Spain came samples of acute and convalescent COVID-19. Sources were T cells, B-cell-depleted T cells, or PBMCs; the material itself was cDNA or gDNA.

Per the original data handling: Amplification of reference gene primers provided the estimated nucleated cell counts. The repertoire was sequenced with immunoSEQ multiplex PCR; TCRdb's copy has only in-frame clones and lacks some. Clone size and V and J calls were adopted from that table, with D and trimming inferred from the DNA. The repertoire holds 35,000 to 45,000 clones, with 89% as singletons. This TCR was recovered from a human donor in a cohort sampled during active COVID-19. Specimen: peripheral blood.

Here the CDR3 DNA reads TGCGCCAGCAGCCAGGGAGCCTACTCGGGGTACGAGCAGTACTTC. Protein product: CASSQGAYSGYEQYF. This chain connects TRBV4-3 to TRBJ2-7; the D gene is possibly TRBD2 (5 bases). The V and J ends lost 3 bases and 4 bases respectively, with 16 bases between them. The germline V gene encodes CDR1 LGHNA and CDR2 YSLEER. CDR3 size: 15 residues.